The present entry profiles one T cell receptor (beta chain) with its context. The V gene's germline CDR1 is SGHAT and CDR2 FQNNGV. The length of the CDR3 is 15 residues. V lost 3 bases and J lost 2; bases outside the gene matches: 6. Sequencing used immunoSEQ multiplex PCR; TCRdb keeps in-frame clones, though not all of them. Of 150,000 to 200,000 clones detected, more than 85% appear once; the ten largest clones hold roughly 2.9%. This sample is part of a study of blood T cell repertoires in COVID-19. The sequenced sample was peripheral blood. This sequence joins TRBV11-2 and TRBJ2-7; 8 bases match TRBD2. The clonotype originates from a woman aged 30 to 39 with active or convalescent COVID-19. CDR3 in amino acids: CASSFKRGSTYEQYF. The CDR3 nucleotides read TGTGCCAGCAGCTTTAAGCGGGGGTCAACCTACGAGCAGTACTTC.